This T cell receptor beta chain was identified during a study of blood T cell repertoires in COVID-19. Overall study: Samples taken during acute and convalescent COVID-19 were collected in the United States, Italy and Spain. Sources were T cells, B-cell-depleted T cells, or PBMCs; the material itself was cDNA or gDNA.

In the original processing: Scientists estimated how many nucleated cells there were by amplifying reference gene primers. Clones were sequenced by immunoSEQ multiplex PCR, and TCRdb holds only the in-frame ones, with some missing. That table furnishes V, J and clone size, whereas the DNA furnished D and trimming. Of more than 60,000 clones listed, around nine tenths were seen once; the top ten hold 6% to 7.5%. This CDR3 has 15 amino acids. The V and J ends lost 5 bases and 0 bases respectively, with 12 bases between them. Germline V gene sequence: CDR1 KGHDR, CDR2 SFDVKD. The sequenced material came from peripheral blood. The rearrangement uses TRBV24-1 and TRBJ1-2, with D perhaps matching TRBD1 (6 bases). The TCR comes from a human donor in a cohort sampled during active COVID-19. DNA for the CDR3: TGTGCCACCAGTGTACTGGACAGATCTAACTATGGCTACACCTTC. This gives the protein CATSVLDRSNYGYTF.